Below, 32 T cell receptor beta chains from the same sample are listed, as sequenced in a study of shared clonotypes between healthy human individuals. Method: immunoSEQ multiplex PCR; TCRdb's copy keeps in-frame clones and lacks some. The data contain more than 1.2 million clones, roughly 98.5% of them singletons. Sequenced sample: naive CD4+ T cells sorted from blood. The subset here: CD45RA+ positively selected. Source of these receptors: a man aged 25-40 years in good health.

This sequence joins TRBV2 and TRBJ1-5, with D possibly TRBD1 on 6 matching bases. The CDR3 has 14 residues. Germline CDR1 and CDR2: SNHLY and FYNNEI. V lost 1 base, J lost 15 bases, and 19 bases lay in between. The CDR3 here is CASSEELTTGPTHF. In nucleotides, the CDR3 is TGTGCCAGCAGTGAAGAACTCACGACAGGCCCCACGCATTTT.

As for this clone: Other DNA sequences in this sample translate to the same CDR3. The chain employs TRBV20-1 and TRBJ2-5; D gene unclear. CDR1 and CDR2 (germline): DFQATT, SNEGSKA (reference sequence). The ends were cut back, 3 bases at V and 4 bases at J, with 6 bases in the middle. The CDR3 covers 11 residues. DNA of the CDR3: TGCAGTGCTAGGTCGGGAGAGACCCAGTACTTC. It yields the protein CSARSGETQYF.

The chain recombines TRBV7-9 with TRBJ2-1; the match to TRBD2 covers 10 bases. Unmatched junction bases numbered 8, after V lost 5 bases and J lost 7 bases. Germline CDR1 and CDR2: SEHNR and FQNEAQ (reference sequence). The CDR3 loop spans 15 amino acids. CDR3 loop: CASSELAGLWNEQFF. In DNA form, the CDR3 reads TGTGCCAGCAGCGAACTAGCGGGATTATGGAATGAGCAGTTCTTC.

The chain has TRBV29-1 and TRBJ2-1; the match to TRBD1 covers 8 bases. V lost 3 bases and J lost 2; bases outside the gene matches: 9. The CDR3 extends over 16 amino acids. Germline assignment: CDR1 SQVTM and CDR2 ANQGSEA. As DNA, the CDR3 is TGCAGCGTTGACCCAGTTTGGGACAGGCCCTACAATGAGCAGTTCTTC. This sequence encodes CSVDPVWDRPYNEQFF.

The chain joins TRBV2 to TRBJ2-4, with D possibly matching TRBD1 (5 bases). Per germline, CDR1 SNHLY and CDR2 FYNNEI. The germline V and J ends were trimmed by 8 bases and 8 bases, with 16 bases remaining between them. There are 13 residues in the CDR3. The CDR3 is CASLMTDKDIQYF. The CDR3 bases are TGTGCCAGCCTTATGACAGATAAGGACATTCAGTACTTC.

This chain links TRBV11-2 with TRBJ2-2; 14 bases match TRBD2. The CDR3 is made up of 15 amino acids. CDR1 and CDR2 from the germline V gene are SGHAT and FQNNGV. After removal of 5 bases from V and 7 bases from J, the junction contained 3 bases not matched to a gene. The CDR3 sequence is CASSRLAGGVGELFF. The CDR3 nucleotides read TGTGCCAGCAGCAGACTAGCGGGAGGGGTCGGGGAGCTGTTTTTT.

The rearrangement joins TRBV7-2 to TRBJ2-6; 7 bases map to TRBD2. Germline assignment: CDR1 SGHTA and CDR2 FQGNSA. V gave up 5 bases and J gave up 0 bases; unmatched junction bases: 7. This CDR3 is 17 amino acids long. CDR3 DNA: TGTGCCAGCAGCCCGGGGGGACGCCGCTCTGGGGCCAACGTCCTGACTTTC. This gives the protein CASSPGGRRSGANVLTF.

CDR3 DNA sequence: TGTGCCAGCAGCTTTAACAGCAATCAGCCCCAGCATTTT. It codes for CASSFNSNQPQHF. The chain employs TRBV7-8 and TRBJ1-5; D remains ambiguous. Trimming shortened V by 3 bases and J by 1 base, and 4 bases separated the two germline ends. This CDR3 is 13 amino acids long. Germline values: CDR1 SGHVS, CDR2 FQNEAQ.

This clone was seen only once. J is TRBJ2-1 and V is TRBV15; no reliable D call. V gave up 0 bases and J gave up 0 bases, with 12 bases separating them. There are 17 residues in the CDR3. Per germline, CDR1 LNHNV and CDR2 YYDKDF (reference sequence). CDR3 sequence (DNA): TGTGCCACCAGCAGAGATGCAACAGTCAGCTCCTACAATGAGCAGTTCTTC. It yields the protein CATSRDATVSSYNEQFF.

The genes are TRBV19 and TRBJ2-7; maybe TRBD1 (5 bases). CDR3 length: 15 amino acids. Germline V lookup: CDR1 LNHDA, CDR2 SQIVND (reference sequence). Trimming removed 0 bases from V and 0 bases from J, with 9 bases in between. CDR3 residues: CASSIEVGVSYEQYF. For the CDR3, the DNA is TGTGCCAGTAGTATAGAGGTAGGGGTCTCCTACGAGCAGTACTTC.

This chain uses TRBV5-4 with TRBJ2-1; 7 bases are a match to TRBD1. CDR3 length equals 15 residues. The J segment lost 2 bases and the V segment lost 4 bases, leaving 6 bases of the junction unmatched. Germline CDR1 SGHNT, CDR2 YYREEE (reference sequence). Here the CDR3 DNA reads TGTGCCAGCAGCCTCGACAGGGCCACCTACAATGAGCAGTTCTTC. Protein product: CASSLDRATYNEQFF.

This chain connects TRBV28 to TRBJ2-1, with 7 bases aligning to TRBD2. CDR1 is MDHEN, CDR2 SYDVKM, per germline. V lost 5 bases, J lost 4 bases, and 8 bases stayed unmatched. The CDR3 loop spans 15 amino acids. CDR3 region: CASSPRGAGYNEQFF. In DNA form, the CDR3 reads TGTGCCAGCAGTCCCCGGGGAGCGGGGTACAATGAGCAGTTCTTC. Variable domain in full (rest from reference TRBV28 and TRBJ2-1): DVKVTQSSRYLVKRTGEKVFLECVQDMDHENMFWYRQDPGLGLRLIYFSYDVKMKEKGDIPEGYSVSREKKERFSLILESASTNQTSMYLCASSPRGAGYNEQFFGPGTRLTVL.

The CDR3 loop reads CASSSPREGSTEAFF. The CDR3 bases are TGTGCCAGCAGCTCCCCCCGGGAGGGGAGCACTGAAGCTTTCTTT. This sequence joins TRBV7-2 and TRBJ1-1, with D possibly TRBD1 on 5 matching bases. V shed 4 bases and J shed 4 bases, with 16 bases lying between them. The CDR3 extends over 15 amino acids. Germline V gene lookup returns CDR1 SGHTA and CDR2 FQGNSA.

The chain's CDR3 is CASSFNFAAYEQYF. The CDR3 DNA reads as TGTGCCAGCAGCTTTAACTTCGCCGCCTACGAGCAGTACTTC. The chain recombines TRBV7-2 with TRBJ2-7; D not certain. Trimming cost V 3 bases and J 2 bases, with 11 bases left between them. The CDR3 runs to 14 residues. Per the germline V gene, CDR1 is SGHTA and CDR2 is FQGNSA.

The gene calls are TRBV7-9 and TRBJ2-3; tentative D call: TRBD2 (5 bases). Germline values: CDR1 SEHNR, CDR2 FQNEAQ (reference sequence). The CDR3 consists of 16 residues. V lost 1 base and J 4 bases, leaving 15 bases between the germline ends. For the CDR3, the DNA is TGTGCCAGCAGCTTAGATCGGGGTGGTGGCGCAGATACGCAGTATTTT. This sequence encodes CASSLDRGGGADTQYF.

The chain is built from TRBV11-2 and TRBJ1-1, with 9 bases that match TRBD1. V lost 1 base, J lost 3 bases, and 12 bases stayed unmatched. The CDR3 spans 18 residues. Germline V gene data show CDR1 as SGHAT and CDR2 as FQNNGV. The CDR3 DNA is TGTGCCAGCAGCTTAGTCTCATCCGGGACAGGGAAAGACACTGAAGCTTTCTTT. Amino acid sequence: CASSLVSSGTGKDTEAFF.

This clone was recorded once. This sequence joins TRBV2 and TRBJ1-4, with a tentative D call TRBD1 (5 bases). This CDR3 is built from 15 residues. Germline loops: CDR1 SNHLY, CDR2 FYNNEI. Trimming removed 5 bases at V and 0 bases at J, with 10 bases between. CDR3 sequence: CASSTDSATNEKLFF. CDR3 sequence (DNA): TGTGCCAGCAGTACCGACAGTGCAACTAATGAAAAACTGTTTTTT.

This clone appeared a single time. The chain's CDR3 is CASSLVTGPGPRPYF. CDR3 nucleotides: TGTGCCAGCAGCTTAGTAACGGGCCCGGGACCCCGGCCGTATTTT. This chain joins TRBV7-9 and TRBJ2-3; either TRBD1 or TRBD2 may supply D (5 bases each). Germline V CDR1 and CDR2: SEHNR, FQNEAQ (reference sequence). This CDR3 is built from 15 residues. V lost 1 base and J lost 14, with 22 bases in between.

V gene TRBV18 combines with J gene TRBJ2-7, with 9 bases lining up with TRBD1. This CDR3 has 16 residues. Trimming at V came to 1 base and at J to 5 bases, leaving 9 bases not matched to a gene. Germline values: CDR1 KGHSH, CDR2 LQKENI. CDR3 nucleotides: TGTGCCAGCTCACCACTCCCTAACAGGGGGCTCGACGAGCAGTACTTC. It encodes CASSPLPNRGLDEQYF.

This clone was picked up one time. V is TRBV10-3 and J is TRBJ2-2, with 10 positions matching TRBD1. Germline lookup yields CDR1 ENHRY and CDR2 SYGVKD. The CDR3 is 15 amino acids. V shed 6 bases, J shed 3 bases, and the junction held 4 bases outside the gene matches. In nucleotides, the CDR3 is TGTGCCATCAGAAAGGACAGGGGGGACACCGGGGAGCTGTTTTTT. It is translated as CAIRKDRGDTGELFF.

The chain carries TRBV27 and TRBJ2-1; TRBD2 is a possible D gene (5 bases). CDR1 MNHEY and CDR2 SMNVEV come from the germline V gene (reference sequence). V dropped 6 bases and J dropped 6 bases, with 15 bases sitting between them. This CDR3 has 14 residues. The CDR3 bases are TGTGCCAGCAGCCTTCAGGAGGATCGCAATGAGCAGTTCTTC. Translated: CASSLQEDRNEQFF.

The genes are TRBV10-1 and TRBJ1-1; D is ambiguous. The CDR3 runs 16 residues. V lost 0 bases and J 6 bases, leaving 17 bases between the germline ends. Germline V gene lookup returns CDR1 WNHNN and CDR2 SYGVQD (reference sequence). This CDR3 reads CASSESVQPSIAEAFF. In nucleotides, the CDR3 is TGCGCCAGCAGTGAGTCGGTCCAACCGAGTATCGCTGAAGCTTTCTTT.

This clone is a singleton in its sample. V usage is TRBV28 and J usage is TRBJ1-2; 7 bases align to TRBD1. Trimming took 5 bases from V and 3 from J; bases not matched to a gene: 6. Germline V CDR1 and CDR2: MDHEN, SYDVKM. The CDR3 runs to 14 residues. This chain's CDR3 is CASSRTGQDYGYTF. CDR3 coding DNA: TGTGCCAGCAGTCGGACAGGTCAGGACTATGGCTACACCTTC.

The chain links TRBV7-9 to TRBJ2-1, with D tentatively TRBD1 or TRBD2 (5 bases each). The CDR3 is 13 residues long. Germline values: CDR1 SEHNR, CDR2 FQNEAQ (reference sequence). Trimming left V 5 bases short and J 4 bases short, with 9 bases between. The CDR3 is CASSGGPYNEQFF. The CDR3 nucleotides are TGTGCCAGCAGCGGGGGACCGTACAATGAGCAGTTCTTC.

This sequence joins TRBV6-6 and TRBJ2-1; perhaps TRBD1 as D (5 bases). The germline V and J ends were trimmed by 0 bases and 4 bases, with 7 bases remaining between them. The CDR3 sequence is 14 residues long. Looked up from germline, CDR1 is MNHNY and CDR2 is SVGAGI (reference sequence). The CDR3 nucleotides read TGTGCCAGCAGTTACTCTGACAGATACAATGAGCAGTTCTTC. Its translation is CASSYSDRYNEQFF.

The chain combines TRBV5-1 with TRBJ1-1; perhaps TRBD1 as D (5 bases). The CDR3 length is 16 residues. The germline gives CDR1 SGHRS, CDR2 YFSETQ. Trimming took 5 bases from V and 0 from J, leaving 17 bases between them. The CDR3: CASSVGRGQMNTEAFF. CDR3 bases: TGCGCCAGCAGTGTGGGAAGGGGCCAGATGAACACTGAAGCTTTCTTT.

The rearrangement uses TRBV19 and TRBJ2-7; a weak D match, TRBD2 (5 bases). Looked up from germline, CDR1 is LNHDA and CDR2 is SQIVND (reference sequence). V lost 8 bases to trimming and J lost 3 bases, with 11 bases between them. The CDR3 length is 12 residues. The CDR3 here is CASAGGIYEQYF. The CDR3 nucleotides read TGTGCCAGTGCGGGCGGAATCTACGAGCAGTACTTC.

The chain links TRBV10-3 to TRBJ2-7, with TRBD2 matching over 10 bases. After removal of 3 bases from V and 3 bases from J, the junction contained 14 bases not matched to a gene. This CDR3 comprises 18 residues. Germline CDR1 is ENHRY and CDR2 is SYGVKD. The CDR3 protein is CAISEMVGLATPDYEQYF. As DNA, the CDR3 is TGTGCCATCAGTGAAATGGTGGGACTAGCGACCCCCGACTACGAGCAGTACTTC.

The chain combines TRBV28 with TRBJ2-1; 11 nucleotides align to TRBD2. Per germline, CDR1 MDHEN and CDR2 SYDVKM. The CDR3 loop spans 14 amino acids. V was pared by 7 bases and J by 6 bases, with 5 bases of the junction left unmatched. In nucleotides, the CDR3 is TGTGCCAGCAAGATACTAGCGGGAGTCAATGAGCAGTTCTTC. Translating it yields CASKILAGVNEQFF.

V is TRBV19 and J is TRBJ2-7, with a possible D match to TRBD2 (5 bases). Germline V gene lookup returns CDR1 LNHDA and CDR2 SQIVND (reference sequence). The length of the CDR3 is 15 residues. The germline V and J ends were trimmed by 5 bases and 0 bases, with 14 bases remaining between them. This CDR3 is CASSLQTGSSYEQYF. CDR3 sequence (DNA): TGTGCCAGTAGTCTCCAGACGGGGAGCTCCTACGAGCAGTACTTC.

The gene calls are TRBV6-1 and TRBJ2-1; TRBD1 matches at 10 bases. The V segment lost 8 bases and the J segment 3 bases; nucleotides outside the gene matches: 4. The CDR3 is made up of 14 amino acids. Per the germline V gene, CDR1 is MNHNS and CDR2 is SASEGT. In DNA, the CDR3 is TGTGCCAGCGTTAGGGACAGGGGCTACAATGAGCAGTTCTTC. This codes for CASVRDRGYNEQFF.

CDR3 DNA sequence: TGTGCCAGCAGCCGCTGGACTAGCGGGAGGGGAAGGGATGAGCAGTTCTTC. Protein product: CASSRWTSGRGRDEQFF. V is TRBV5-4 and J is TRBJ2-1; 15 nucleotides line up with TRBD2. CDR3 length: 17 residues. Trimming at V came to 4 bases and at J to 8 bases, leaving 10 bases not matched to a gene. Germline CDR1 SGHNT, CDR2 YYREEE (reference sequence).